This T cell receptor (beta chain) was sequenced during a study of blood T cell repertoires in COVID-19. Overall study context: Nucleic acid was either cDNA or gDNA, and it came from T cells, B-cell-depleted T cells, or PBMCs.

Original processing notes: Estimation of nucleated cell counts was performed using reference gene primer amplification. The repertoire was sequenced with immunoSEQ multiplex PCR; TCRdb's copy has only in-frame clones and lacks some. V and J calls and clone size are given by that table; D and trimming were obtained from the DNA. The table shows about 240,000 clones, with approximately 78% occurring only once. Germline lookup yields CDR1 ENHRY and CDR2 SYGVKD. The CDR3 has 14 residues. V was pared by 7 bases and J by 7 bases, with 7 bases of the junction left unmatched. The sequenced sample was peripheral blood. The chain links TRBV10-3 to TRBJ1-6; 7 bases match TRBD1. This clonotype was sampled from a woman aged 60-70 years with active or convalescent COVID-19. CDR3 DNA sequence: TGTGCCATCAACGACAGGGTTGGAAATTCACCCCTCCACTTT. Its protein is CAINDRVGNSPLHF.